The next 30 T cell receptor beta chains were all read from a single sample in a study of T cells after yellow fever vaccination. TCRdb re-derived calls from the 5' RACE reads in MiXCR, one entry per CDR3 protein. The data show hundreds of thousands of distinct CDR3 sequences, 13% seen once. The sample was PBMCs, taken on the day of the yellow fever booster vaccination. These receptors all stem from a man aged 30 to 45 who received the YFV17D yellow fever vaccine.

This chain connects TRBV7-2 to TRBJ2-7; 7 bases are shared with TRBD1. The germline V gene encodes CDR1 SGHTA and CDR2 FQGNSA. Losses at the gene ends were 7 bases for V and 0 bases for J; bases not matched to a gene: 9. The CDR3 sequence is 15 residues long. This CDR3 is CASTRLTGYSYEQYF. The CDR3 bases are TGTGCCAGCACCCGGCTGACAGGGTACTCCTACGAGCAGTACTTC.

This clonotype was seen only a few times. This chain links TRBV7-8 with TRBJ2-3; possible D gene TRBD2, 6 bases. This CDR3 contains 14 residues. Germline V gives CDR1 SGHVS, CDR2 FQNEAQ. The V and J ends lost 5 bases and 3 bases respectively, with 12 bases between them. This CDR3 is CASSPELATDTQYF. The CDR3 DNA sequence: TGTGCCAGCAGCCCCGAACTAGCTACAGATACGCAGTATTTT. Looking up the rest from reference TRBV7-8 and TRBJ2-3 gives the full variable domain: GAGVSQSPRYKVAKRGQDVALRCDPISGHVSLFWYQQALGQGPEFLTYFQNEAQLDKSGLPSDRFFAERPEGSVSTLKIQRTQQEDSAVYLCASSPELATDTQYFGPGTRLTVL.

This clonotype showed up just a few times. The chain has TRBV6-2 or TRBV6-3 and TRBJ2-1, with 9 bases lining up with TRBD2. Trimming at V came to 9 bases and at J to 5 bases, leaving 8 bases not matched to a gene. CDR3 length: 14 amino acids. Germline CDR1 is MNHEY and CDR2 is SVGEGT. The CDR3 coding sequence is TGTGCCAGTCATTCGACTAGCGGACACAATGAGCAGTTCTTC. It encodes CASHSTSGHNEQFF.

This chain's CDR3 is CASSLGPGSASYEQYF. Here the CDR3 DNA reads TGTGCCAGCAGCTTGGGCCCCGGATCCGCATCCTACGAGCAGTACTTC. The V call is TRBV5-6, the J call TRBJ2-7; D is unclear. Trimming removed 0 bases from V and 1 base from J, with 14 bases in between. CDR3 length equals 16 residues. Germline assignment: CDR1 SGHDT and CDR2 YYEEEE.

This clonotype was detected a few times. This chain uses TRBV7-2 with TRBJ2-1; 10 bases align to TRBD2. The V gene end was trimmed by 1 base and the J gene end by 8 bases; junction bases not matched to a gene: 5. The CDR3 is 15 amino acids. Germline V gives CDR1 SGHTA, CDR2 FQGNSA. The CDR3 DNA reads as TGTGCCAGCAGCTTAGGGCTAGCGGGAGATTATGAGCAGTTCTTC. This sequence encodes CASSLGLAGDYEQFF.

The V gene is TRBV5-1, the J gene TRBJ2-3, with TRBD2 matching over 7 bases. CDR3 length: 16 amino acids. J lost 2 bases, V lost 3 bases, and 9 bases had no gene match. Germline V lookup: CDR1 SGHRS, CDR2 YFSETQ. This chain's CDR3 is CASSWPYGTTTDTQYF. The CDR3 DNA sequence: TGCGCCAGCAGCTGGCCGTACGGGACTACCACAGATACGCAGTATTTT.

The V and J genes are TRBV6-4 and TRBJ2-1; D unresolved. The length of the CDR3 is 13 residues. V was trimmed by 5 bases and J by 9 bases, leaving 14 bases between them. CDR1 and CDR2 (germline): MRHNA, SNTAGT. CDR3 DNA sequence: TGTGCCAGCAGTAAAACTGGCTATAGTGAGCAGTTCTTC. This sequence encodes CASSKTGYSEQFF.

The V and J genes are TRBV2 and TRBJ1-2; the match to TRBD1 covers 7 bases. CDR1 is SNHLY and CDR2 is FYNNEI in the germline V gene. The CDR3 has 15 amino acids. Germline trimming cut 6 bases from V and 4 bases from J; bases unmatched to any gene: 11. The DNA of the CDR3 is TGTGCCAGCAGCGATAGAGGGGGCCTGGGCTATGGCTACACCTTC. This translates into CASSDRGGLGYGYTF.

A few counts support this clonotype. The rearrangement links TRBV7-2 to TRBJ2-5, with TRBD1 matching over 7 bases. V was clipped by 1 base and J by 1 base; unmatched bases: 3. Germline loops: CDR1 SGHTA, CDR2 FQGNSA. This CDR3 has 15 residues. The CDR3 loop is CASSLVGGLQETQYF. The CDR3 DNA follows: TGTGCCAGCAGCTTAGTAGGGGGCCTCCAAGAGACCCAGTACTTC.

As DNA, the CDR3 is TGTGCCTGGGGACGGGACAGTCCCCTCTACGAGCAGTACTTC. Residues: CAWGRDSPLYEQYF. The genes are TRBV30 and TRBJ2-7, with TRBD1 matching 7 bases. CDR1 GTSNPN and CDR2 SVGIG come from the germline V gene (reference sequence). V lost 5 bases and J lost 3; bases outside the gene matches: 10. CDR3 length equals 14 residues.

This clonotype has more than one count but fewer than ten. This rearrangement joins TRBV5-1 to TRBJ2-3; tentatively, D is TRBD1 or TRBD2 (6 bases each). Germline V gene data show CDR1 as SGHRS and CDR2 as YFSETQ. Between the trimmed V and J ends, which lost 6 bases and 2 bases, there was a span of 19 bases. The CDR3 consists of 16 residues. The CDR3 sequence: CASTYGGSIFTDTQYF. In DNA form, the CDR3 reads TGCGCCAGCACCTACGGGGGCAGTATCTTCACAGATACGCAGTATTTT.

This clonotype occurred a few times. V usage is TRBV20-1 and J usage is TRBJ1-5; D is uncertain. CDR3 length: 13 amino acids. V lost 4 bases, J lost 2 bases, and 9 bases lay in between. The germline gives CDR1 DFQATT, CDR2 SNEGSKA (reference sequence). The CDR3 region has the DNA TGCAGTGCTAACCAGGACGGCAATCAGCCCCAGCATTTT. It yields the protein CSANQDGNQPQHF.

In this sample, this clonotype turned up a few times. The V gene is TRBV7-9, the J gene TRBJ2-7, with no clear D. Between the trimmed V and J ends, which lost 2 bases and 4 bases, there was a span of 6 bases. The V gene's germline CDR1 is SEHNR and CDR2 FQNEAQ (reference sequence). The CDR3 extends over 12 amino acids. The CDR3 sequence: CASSLQRYEQYF. In DNA, the CDR3 is TGTGCCAGCAGCTTACAACGGTACGAGCAGTACTTC. Based on the CDR3 plus reference TRBV7-9 and TRBJ2-7, the full variable domain is DTGVSQNPRHKITKRGQNVTFRCDPISEHNRLYWYRQTLGQGPEFLTYFQNEAQLEKSRLLSDRFSAERPKGSFSTLEIQRTEQGDSAMYLCASSLQRYEQYFGPGTRLTVT.

There are a few counts of this clonotype. This chain connects TRBV5-1 to TRBJ1-5; a weak D match, TRBD1 (5 bases). Germline values: CDR1 SGHRS, CDR2 YFSETQ. The CDR3 is made up of 16 amino acids. V was pared by 0 bases and J by 2 bases, with 12 bases between. The CDR3 protein is CASSLEPGPGNQPQHF. CDR3 bases: TGCGCCAGCAGCTTGGAACCGGGACCGGGCAATCAGCCCCAGCATTTT.

The rearrangement links TRBV7-9 to TRBJ1-2; D might be TRBD1 (6 bases). CDR3 length: 15 amino acids. Germline CDR1 reads SEHNR; CDR2 reads FQNEAQ (reference sequence). The V end lost 5 bases, the J end lost 2 bases, and 15 bases lay between the germline ends. The CDR3 sequence: CASSLGQGNNYGYTF. CDR3 DNA: TGTGCCAGCAGCCTAGGGCAGGGGAACAACTATGGCTACACCTTC. The entire variable domain, with the rest obtained from reference TRBV7-9 and TRBJ1-2, is as follows: DTGVSQNPRHKITKRGQNVTFRCDPISEHNRLYWYRQTLGQGPEFLTYFQNEAQLEKSRLLSDRFSAERPKGSFSTLEIQRTEQGDSAMYLCASSLGQGNNYGYTFGSGTRLTVV.

The V and J genes are TRBV10-3 and TRBJ2-1; D may be TRBD2 (5 bases). CDR3 size: 16 residues. Trimming pared 7 bases from V and 11 bases from J, leaving 27 bases between. Germline V gives CDR1 ENHRY, CDR2 SYGVKD. In DNA, the CDR3 is TGTGCCATCAAGCCCGAAGACCACGGGATCCTCCGAAAGCAGTTCTTC. As protein: CAIKPEDHGILRKQFF.

This clonotype has only a few counts. This CDR3 is CASSSIMTGPEEETQYF. In DNA, the CDR3 is TGTGCCAGCAGTTCTATTATGACAGGGCCCGAGGAGGAGACCCAGTACTTC. V is TRBV6-5 and J is TRBJ2-5, with 7 nucleotides matching TRBD1. CDR3 length: 17 residues. After removal of 4 bases from V and 5 bases from J, the junction contained 16 bases not matched to a gene. Germline V lookup: CDR1 MNHEY, CDR2 SVGAGI.

The V gene is TRBV4-3, the J gene TRBJ2-5; 9 nucleotides line up with TRBD2. Per the germline V gene, CDR1 is LGHNA and CDR2 is YSLEER. The ends lost 2 bases at V and 5 bases at J; junction bases unmatched: 6. The CDR3 has 15 residues. CDR3 DNA: TGCGCCAGCAGCCAACAGGCGGGAGGGTCTGAGACCCAGTACTTC. This translates into CASSQQAGGSETQYF.

This sequence joins TRBV18 and TRBJ2-4; D gene ambiguous. Germline V gene sequence: CDR1 KGHSH, CDR2 LQKENI. This CDR3 has 16 residues. With 3 bases removed from V and 0 bases from J, the gap between germline ends came to 12 bases. Here the CDR3 DNA reads TGTGCCAGCTCACCGGGCTCGTTACTAGCCAAAAACATTCAGTACTTC. It codes for CASSPGSLLAKNIQYF.

The V call is TRBV29-1, the J call TRBJ2-5; D might be TRBD1 or TRBD2, each matching 6 bases. The CDR3 has 13 residues. Germline V gene sequence: CDR1 SQVTM, CDR2 ANQGSEA. V was shortened by 7 bases and J by 2 bases, with 14 bases between the two germline ends. The CDR3 nucleotides read TGCAGCGCCATGAGGGGGGAACAAGAGACCCAGTACTTC. This encodes CSAMRGEQETQYF. Drawing the rest from reference TRBV29-1 and TRBJ2-5, the complete variable domain is SAVISQKPSRDICQRGTSLTIQCQVDSQVTMMFWYRQQPGQSLTLIATANQGSEATYESGFVIDKFPISRPNLTFSTLTVSNMSPEDSSIYLCSAMRGEQETQYFGPGTRLLVL.

The chain couples TRBV27 to TRBJ2-7; the match to TRBD2 covers 13 bases. The V and J ends lost 5 bases and 3 bases, in that order; junction bases with no gene match: 7. The CDR3 is made up of 16 amino acids. CDR1 is MNHEY, CDR2 SMNVEV, per germline (reference sequence). The DNA for the CDR3 is TGTGCCAGCAGTGCAGCCGGGACTAGCGGGATCTACGAGCAGTACTTC. Translated, it gives CASSAAGTSGIYEQYF.

V usage is TRBV5-1 and J usage is TRBJ1-1; 8 bases line up with TRBD1. Losses at the gene ends were 5 bases for V and 4 bases for J; bases not matched to a gene: 7. The CDR3 has 14 residues. CDR1 and CDR2 (germline): SGHRS, YFSETQ. The CDR3 here is CASRQTGGSTEAFF. CDR3 coding DNA: TGCGCCAGCAGACAAACAGGGGGGAGCACTGAAGCTTTCTTT.

There are a few counts of this clonotype. CDR3 bases: TGTGCCAGCAGTTACCGCGGACCCGGGGAGCAGTACTTC. Its protein is CASSYRGPGEQYF. V usage is TRBV6-5 and J usage is TRBJ2-7, with no clear D. The germline CDR1 and CDR2 sequences are MNHEY and SVGAGI. The CDR3 has 13 amino acids. V was trimmed by 2 bases and J by 7 bases, leaving 12 bases between them.

The gene calls are TRBV25-1 and TRBJ2-3; D remains ambiguous. Looked up from germline, CDR1 is MGHDK and CDR2 is SYGVNS. The CDR3 length is 13 residues. The V gene lost 3 bases and the J gene lost 2 bases, with 6 bases spanning the gap. Here the CDR3 DNA reads TGTGCCAGCAGTGACGCTAACACAGATACGCAGTATTTT. It codes for CASSDANTDTQYF.

The rearrangement uses TRBV20-1 and TRBJ2-1, with D possibly called TRBD1 or TRBD2 (5 bases each). Between the trimmed V and J ends, which lost 6 bases and 8 bases, there was a span of 20 bases. CDR3 length: 14 residues. Germline V gene data show CDR1 as DFQATT and CDR2 as SNEGSKA (reference sequence). Here the CDR3 reads CSAEGFSEGDEQFF. For the CDR3, the DNA is TGCAGTGCAGAGGGGTTTAGCGAGGGCGATGAGCAGTTCTTC.

In DNA, the CDR3 is TGTGCCAGCAGTGAACTCGAAGGGCCCTACGAGCAGTACTTC. Translated, it gives CASSELEGPYEQYF. The rearrangement links TRBV25-1 to TRBJ2-7; D remains ambiguous. The CDR3 extends over 14 amino acids. Germline CDR1 is MGHDK and CDR2 is SYGVNS. V lost 2 bases and J lost 2, with 10 bases in between.

The rearrangement uses TRBV12-3 or TRBV12-4 and TRBJ2-2; 14 positions agree with TRBD2. The length of the CDR3 is 16 residues. V shed 6 bases and J 6 bases; nucleotides not matched to a gene: 6. This CDR3 is CASSGTSGSGPGELFF. CDR3 nucleotide sequence: TGTGCCAGCAGCGGGACTAGCGGGAGCGGTCCCGGGGAGCTGTTTTTT.

This chain uses TRBV6-5 with TRBJ2-7; the D is unclear. The germline V and J ends were trimmed by 0 bases and 0 bases, with 9 bases remaining between them. The CDR3 length is 15 residues. Germline V lookup: CDR1 MNHEY, CDR2 SVGAGI. CDR3 amino acids: CASSYSVGSSYEQYF. The CDR3 DNA reads as TGTGCCAGCAGTTACTCGGTCGGGTCCTCCTACGAGCAGTACTTC.

The chain carries TRBV10-3 and TRBJ2-7, with 11 bases that match TRBD2. The V segment lost 6 bases and the J segment 6 bases; nucleotides outside the gene matches: 10. The CDR3 runs 15 residues. Germline V gene data show CDR1 as ENHRY and CDR2 as SYGVKD. The CDR3 loop is CAIRGTSGSSGEQYF. CDR3 sequence (DNA): TGTGCCATCAGGGGAACTAGCGGGAGTTCTGGCGAGCAGTACTTC.

This clonotype was found many times. The rearrangement uses TRBV5-1 and TRBJ1-1; D gene ambiguous. V gave up 0 bases and J gave up 5 bases, with 14 bases separating them. CDR1 SGHRS and CDR2 YFSETQ come from the germline V gene. The CDR3 is made up of 15 amino acids. The CDR3: CASSLANPQGTEAFF. The CDR3 DNA sequence: TGCGCCAGCAGCTTGGCGAACCCCCAAGGAACTGAAGCTTTCTTT.